The present entry profiles one T cell receptor beta chain with its context. Data came from immunoSEQ multiplex PCR; TCRdb stores just in-frame clones and leaves some out. The profile shows about 140,000 clones, about 85% of them singletons. This entry belongs to a study of blood T cell repertoires in COVID-19. Germline CDR1 MGHRA, CDR2 YSYEKL. CDR3 length: 14 residues. Trimming left V 0 bases short and J 0 bases short, with 3 bases between. The chain links TRBV4-1 to TRBJ2-1, with D unclear. The TCR comes from a human donor with COVID-19, enrolled during active disease. The donor label of this sample is uncertain. Specimen: peripheral blood. The CDR3 sequence is CASSQDYSYNEQFF. The CDR3 DNA reads TGCGCCAGCAGCCAAGACTACTCCTACAATGAGCAGTTCTTC.